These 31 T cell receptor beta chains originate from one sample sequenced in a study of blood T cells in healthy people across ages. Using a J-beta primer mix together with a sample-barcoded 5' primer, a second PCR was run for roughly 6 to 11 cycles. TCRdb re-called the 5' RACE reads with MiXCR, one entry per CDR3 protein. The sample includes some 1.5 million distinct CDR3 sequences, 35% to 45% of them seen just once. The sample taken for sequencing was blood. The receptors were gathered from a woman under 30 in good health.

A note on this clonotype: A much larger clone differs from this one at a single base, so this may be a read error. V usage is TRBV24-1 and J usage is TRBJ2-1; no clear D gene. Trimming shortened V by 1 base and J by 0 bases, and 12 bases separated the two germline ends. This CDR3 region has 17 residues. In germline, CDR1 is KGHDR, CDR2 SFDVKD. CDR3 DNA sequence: TGTGCCACCAGTGATTTTGCGGACGCCAGCTCCTACAATGAGCAGTTCTTC. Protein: CATSDFADASSYNEQFF.

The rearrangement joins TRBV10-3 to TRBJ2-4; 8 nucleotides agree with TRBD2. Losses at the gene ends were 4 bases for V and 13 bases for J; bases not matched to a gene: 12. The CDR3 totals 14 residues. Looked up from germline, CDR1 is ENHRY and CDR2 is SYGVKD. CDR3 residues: CAISAGLALGEQYF. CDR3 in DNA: TGTGCCATCAGTGCTGGACTAGCCTTGGGGGAGCAGTACTTC.

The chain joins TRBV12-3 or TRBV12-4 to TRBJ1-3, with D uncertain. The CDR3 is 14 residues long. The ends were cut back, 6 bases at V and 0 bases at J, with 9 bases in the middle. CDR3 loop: CASREMISGNTIYF. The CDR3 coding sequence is TGTGCCAGCAGAGAGATGATCTCTGGAAACACCATATATTTT.

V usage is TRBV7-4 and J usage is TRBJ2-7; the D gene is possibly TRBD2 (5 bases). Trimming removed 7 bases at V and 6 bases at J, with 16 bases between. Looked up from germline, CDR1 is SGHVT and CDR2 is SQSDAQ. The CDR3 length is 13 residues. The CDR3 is CASNPFEGTEQYF. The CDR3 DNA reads TGTGCCAGCAACCCATTTGAGGGAACCGAGCAGTACTTC.

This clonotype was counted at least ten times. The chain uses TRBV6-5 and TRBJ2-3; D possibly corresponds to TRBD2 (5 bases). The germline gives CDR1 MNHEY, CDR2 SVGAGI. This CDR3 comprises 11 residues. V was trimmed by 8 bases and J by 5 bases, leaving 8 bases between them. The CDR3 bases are TGTGCCAGCCGAGGGTTAGATACGCAGTATTTT. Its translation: CASRGLDTQYF.

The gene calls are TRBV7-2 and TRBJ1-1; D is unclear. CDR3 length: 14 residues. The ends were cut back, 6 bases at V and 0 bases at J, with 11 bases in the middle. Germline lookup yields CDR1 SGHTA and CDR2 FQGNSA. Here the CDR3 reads CASRYYSMNTEAFF. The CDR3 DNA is TGTGCCAGCAGATACTATTCTATGAACACTGAAGCTTTCTTT.

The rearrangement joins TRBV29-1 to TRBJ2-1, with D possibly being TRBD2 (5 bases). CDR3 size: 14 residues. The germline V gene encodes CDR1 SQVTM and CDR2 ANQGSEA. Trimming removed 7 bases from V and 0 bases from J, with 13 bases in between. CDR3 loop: CSAYLGSSYNEQFF. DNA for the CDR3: TGCAGCGCCTATTTAGGGAGCTCCTACAATGAGCAGTTCTTC.

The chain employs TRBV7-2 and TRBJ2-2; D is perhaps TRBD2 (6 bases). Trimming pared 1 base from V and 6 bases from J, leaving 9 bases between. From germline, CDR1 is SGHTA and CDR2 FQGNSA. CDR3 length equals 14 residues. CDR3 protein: CASSLDWGAGELFF. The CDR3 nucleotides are TGTGCCAGCAGCTTAGATTGGGGGGCCGGGGAGCTGTTTTTT.

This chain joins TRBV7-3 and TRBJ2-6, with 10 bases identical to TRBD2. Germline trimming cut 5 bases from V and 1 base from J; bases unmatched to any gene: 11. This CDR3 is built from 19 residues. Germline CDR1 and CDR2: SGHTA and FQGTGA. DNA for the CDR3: TGTGCCAGCAGCCGTCCTAGCGGGAGTTTTCCTTCTGGGGCCAACGTCCTGACTTTC. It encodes CASSRPSGSFPSGANVLTF.

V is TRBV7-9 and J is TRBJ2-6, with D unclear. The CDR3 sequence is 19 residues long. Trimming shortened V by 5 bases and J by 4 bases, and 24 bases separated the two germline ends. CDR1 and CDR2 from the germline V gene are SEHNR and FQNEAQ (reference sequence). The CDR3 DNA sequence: TGTGCCAGCAGCAACCCTGGGCACTCCCAAACTCGGGGGGCCAACGTCCTGACTTTC. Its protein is CASSNPGHSQTRGANVLTF.

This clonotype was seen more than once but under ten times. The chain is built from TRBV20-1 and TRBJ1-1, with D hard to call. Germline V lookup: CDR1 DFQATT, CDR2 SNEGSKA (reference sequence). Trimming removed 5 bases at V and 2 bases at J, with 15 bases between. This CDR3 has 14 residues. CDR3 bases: TGCAGTGCTTCCTCCTTGGCCGGTAACACTGAAGCTTTCTTT. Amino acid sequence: CSASSLAGNTEAFF.

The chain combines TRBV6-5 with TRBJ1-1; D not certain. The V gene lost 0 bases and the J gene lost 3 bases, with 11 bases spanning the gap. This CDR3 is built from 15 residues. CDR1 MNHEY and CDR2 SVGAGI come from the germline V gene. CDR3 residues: CASSYSMRVDTEAFF. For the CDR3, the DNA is TGTGCCAGCAGTTACTCGATGAGGGTGGACACTGAAGCTTTCTTT.

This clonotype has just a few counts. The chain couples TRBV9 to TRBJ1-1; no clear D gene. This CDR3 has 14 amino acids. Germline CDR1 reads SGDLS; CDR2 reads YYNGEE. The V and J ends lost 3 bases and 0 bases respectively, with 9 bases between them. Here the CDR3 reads CASSETDLNTEAFF. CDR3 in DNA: TGTGCCAGCAGCGAGACGGACTTGAACACTGAAGCTTTCTTT. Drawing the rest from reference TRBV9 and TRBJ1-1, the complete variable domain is DSGVTQTPKHLITATGQRVTLRCSPRSGDLSVYWYQQSLDQGLQFLIQYYNGEERAKGNILERFSAQQFPDLHSELNLSSLELGDSALYFCASSETDLNTEAFFGQGTRLTVV.

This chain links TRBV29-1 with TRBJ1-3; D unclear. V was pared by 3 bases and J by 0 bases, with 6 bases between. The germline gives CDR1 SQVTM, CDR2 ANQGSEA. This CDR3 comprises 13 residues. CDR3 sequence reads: CSVERNSGNTIYF. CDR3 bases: TGCAGCGTTGAGAGGAACTCTGGAAACACCATATATTTT.

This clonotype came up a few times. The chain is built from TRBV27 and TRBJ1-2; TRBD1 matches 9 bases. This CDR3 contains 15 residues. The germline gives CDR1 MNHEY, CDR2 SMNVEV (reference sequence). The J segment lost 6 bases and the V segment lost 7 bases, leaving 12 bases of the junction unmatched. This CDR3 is CASKGTGLVSHGYTF. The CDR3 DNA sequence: TGTGCCAGCAAGGGGACAGGGCTTGTCTCTCATGGCTACACCTTC.

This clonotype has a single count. The DNA for the CDR3 is TGTGCCACCAGTGATGGGACAGTCTTGGGGAATGAGCAGTTCTTC. It specifies CATSDGTVLGNEQFF. The chain employs TRBV24-1 and TRBJ2-1; TRBD1 matches at 7 bases. The CDR3 has 15 residues. Germline V gene lookup returns CDR1 KGHDR and CDR2 SFDVKD. Trimming at V came to 3 bases and at J to 7 bases, leaving 8 bases not matched to a gene.

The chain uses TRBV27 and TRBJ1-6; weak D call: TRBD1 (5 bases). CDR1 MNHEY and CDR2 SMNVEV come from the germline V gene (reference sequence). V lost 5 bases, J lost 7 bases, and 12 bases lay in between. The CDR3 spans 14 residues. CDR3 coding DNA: TGTGCCAGCAGTGGGGCGGGGCGAAATTCACCCCTCCACTTT. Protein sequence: CASSGAGRNSPLHF.

The CDR3 loop reads CATTGGRVYETQYF. CDR3 sequence (DNA): TGTGCCACAACCGGGGGCAGGGTTTACGAGACCCAGTACTTC. The rearrangement joins TRBV7-9 to TRBJ2-4; the D gene could be TRBD1 or TRBD2 (6 bases each). Judging by the DNA end, TRBJ2-5 fits better; the J call may be wrong. CDR1 and CDR2 (germline): SEHNR, FQNEAQ (reference sequence). CDR3 length: 14 residues.

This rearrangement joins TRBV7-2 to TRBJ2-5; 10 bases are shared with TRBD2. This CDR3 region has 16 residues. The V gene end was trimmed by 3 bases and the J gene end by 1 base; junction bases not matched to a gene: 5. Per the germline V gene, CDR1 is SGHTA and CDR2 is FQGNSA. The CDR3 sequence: CASSFGSGGFQETQYF. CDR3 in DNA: TGTGCCAGCAGCTTTGGTAGCGGGGGGTTCCAAGAGACCCAGTACTTC.

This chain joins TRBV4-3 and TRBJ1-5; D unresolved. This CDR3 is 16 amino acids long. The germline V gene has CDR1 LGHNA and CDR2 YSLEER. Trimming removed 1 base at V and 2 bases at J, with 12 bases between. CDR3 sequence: CASSQGAGSGNQPQHF. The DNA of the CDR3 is TGCGCCAGCAGCCAAGGAGCTGGGTCCGGCAATCAGCCCCAGCATTTT.

The CDR3 loop is CASIPSSGEVALTDTQYF. As DNA, the CDR3 is TGTGCCAGCATCCCATCTTCCGGGGAGGTAGCGCTGACAGATACGCAGTATTTT. V and J are TRBV27 and TRBJ2-3, with a tentative D call TRBD2 (6 bases). The germline V gene encodes CDR1 MNHEY and CDR2 SMNVEV (reference sequence). The CDR3 totals 18 residues. Trimming removed 7 bases at V and 3 bases at J, with 26 bases between.

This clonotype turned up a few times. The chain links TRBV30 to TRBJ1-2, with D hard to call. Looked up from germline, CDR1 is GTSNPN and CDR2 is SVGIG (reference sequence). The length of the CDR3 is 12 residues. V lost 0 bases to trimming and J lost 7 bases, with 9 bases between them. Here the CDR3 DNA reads TGTGCCTGGAGTGTAACGGAGCGTGGCTACACCTTC. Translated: CAWSVTERGYTF.

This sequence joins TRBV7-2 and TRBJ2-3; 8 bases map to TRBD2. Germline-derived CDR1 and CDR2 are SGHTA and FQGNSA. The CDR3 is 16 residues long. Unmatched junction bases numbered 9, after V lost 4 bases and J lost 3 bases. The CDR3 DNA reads TGTGCCAGCAGCTCCCAACGGGGGGGAGGGACAGATACGCAGTATTTT. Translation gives CASSSQRGGGTDTQYF.

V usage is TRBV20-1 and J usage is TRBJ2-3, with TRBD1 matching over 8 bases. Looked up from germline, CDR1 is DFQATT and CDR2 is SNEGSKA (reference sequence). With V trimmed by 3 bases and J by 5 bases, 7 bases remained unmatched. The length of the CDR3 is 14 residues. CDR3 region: CSASYAGGRDTQYF. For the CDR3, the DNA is TGCAGTGCTAGTTACGCAGGGGGCAGAGATACGCAGTATTTT.

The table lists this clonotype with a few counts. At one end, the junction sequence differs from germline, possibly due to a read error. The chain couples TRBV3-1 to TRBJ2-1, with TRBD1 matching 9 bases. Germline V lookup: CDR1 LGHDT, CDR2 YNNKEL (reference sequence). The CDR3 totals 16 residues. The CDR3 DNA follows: TGTGCCAGCATCCAAGATGCCGGGACAGGGATTCGTGAGCAGTTCTTC. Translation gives CASIQDAGTGIREQFF.

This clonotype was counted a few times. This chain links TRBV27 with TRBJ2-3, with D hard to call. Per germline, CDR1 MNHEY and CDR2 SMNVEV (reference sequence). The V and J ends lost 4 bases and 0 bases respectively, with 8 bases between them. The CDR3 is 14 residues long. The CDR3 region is CASSWGSSTDTQYF. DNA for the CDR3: TGTGCCAGCAGTTGGGGTTCTAGCACAGATACGCAGTATTTT.

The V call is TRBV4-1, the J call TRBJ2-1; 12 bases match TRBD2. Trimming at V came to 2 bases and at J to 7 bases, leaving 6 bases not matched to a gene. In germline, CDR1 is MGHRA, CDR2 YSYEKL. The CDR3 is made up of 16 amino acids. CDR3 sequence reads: CASSQTSGRIGNEQFF. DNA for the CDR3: TGCGCCAGCAGCCAAACTAGCGGGAGGATCGGGAATGAGCAGTTCTTC.

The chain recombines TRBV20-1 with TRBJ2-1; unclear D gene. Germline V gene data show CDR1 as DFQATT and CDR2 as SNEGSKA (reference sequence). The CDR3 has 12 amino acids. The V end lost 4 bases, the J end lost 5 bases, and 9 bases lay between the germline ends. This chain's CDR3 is CSATPSHNEQFF. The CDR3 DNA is TGCAGTGCTACTCCTTCTCACAATGAGCAGTTCTTC.

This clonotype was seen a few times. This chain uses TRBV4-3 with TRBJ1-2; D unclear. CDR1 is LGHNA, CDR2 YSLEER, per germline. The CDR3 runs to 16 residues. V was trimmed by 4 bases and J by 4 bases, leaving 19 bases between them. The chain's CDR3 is CASSLTYPPLGYGYTF. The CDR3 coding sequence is TGCGCCAGCAGCCTAACTTATCCCCCCCTTGGCTATGGCTACACCTTC.

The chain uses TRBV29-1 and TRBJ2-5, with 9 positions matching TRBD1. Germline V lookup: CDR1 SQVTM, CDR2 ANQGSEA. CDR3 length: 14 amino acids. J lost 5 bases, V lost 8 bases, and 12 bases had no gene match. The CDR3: CSSSGTGILETQYF. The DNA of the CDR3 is TGCAGCTCCTCCGGGACAGGGATCTTGGAGACCCAGTACTTC.

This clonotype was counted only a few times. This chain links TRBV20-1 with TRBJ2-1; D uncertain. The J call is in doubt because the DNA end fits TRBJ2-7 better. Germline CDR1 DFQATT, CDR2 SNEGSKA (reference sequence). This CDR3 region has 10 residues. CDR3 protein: CSSRYNEQYF. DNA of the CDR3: TGCAGTTCACGCTACAATGAGCAGTACTTC.